The next 21 T cell receptor beta chains were all read from a single sample in a study of shared clonotypes between healthy human individuals. TCRdb keeps only in-frame clones here, not all; method: immunoSEQ multiplex PCR. This sample carries more than 1,200,000 clones, roughly 98.5% of them seen once, and the ten largest clones take about 0.34%. The sequencing input was naive CD4+ T cells sorted from blood. Documented subset: CD45RA+ positively selected. The source is a man younger than 45 in good health.

In DNA, the CDR3 is TGTGCCAGCAGTACAGGGAGGCTCCCTGGAAACACCATATATTTT. It yields the protein CASSTGRLPGNTIYF. V gene TRBV6-5 combines with J gene TRBJ1-3; possibly TRBD1 for D (6 bases). The CDR3 extends over 15 amino acids. The germline gives CDR1 MNHEY, CDR2 SVGAGI. V lost 5 bases to trimming and J lost 2 bases, with 13 bases between them.

V and J are TRBV5-1 and TRBJ2-2; TRBD1 matches at 9 bases. The CDR3 spans 16 residues. The germline gives CDR1 SGHRS, CDR2 YFSETQ. The junction had 3 bases not matched to a gene; V was cut back by 2 bases and J by 1 base. The CDR3 protein is CASSLPGQGNTGELFF. CDR3 bases: TGCGCCAGCAGCTTACCGGGACAGGGGAACACCGGGGAGCTGTTTTTT.

The chain carries TRBV19 and TRBJ2-3; the D gene is possibly TRBD1 (5 bases). CDR3 size: 15 residues. Trimming removed 0 bases at V and 6 bases at J, with 13 bases between. Germline V gene lookup returns CDR1 LNHDA and CDR2 SQIVND (reference sequence). DNA of the CDR3: TGTGCCAGTAGTATAGATAGGGGCCCTGGGGATACGCAGTATTTT. It translates to CASSIDRGPGDTQYF.

The chain uses TRBV5-1 and TRBJ1-2; the match to TRBD1 covers 8 bases. The V gene end was trimmed by 6 bases and the J gene end by 1 base; junction bases not matched to a gene: 5. The CDR3 has 14 residues. Germline CDR1 SGHRS, CDR2 YFSETQ. The CDR3 loop reads CASNGQGLNYGYTF. CDR3 coding DNA: TGCGCCAGCAACGGACAGGGACTTAACTATGGCTACACCTTC.

The chain carries TRBV18 and TRBJ2-7, with 7 bases lining up with TRBD1. The CDR3 spans 15 residues. Germline V gives CDR1 KGHSH, CDR2 LQKENI. V trimming: 5 bases; J trimming: 3 bases; junction bases outside the gene matches: 10. As DNA, the CDR3 is TGTGCCAGCTCAATCAAACAGGGGATGGGCTACGAGCAGTACTTC. It translates to CASSIKQGMGYEQYF.

Concerning this clone itself: This specimen includes other DNA sequences encoding the same CDR3. The chain employs TRBV18 and TRBJ2-2; D ambiguous. V lost 2 bases and J 5 bases, leaving 6 bases between the germline ends. CDR3 length: 13 amino acids. CDR1 and CDR2 from the germline V gene are KGHSH and LQKENI. Here the CDR3 DNA reads TGTGCCAGCTCACCAGGGTTTACCGGGGAGCTGTTTTTT. Amino acid sequence: CASSPGFTGELFF.

The V call is TRBV5-1, the J call TRBJ2-3; 7 positions match TRBD1. The CDR3 totals 14 residues. CDR1 SGHRS and CDR2 YFSETQ come from the germline V gene. The V segment lost 5 bases and the J segment 2 bases; nucleotides outside the gene matches: 5. The CDR3 sequence: CASRQGIVTDTQYF. CDR3 DNA: TGCGCCAGCAGACAGGGGATAGTCACAGATACGCAGTATTTT.

This chain joins TRBV27 and TRBJ2-7; 10 bases agree with TRBD2. Trimming cost V 5 bases and J 4 bases; bases outside gene matches: 8. Germline CDR1 reads MNHEY; CDR2 reads SMNVEV (reference sequence). The CDR3 runs to 15 residues. CDR3 bases: TGTGCCAGCAGTCAGGGACTAGCGACCTCTTACGAGCAGTACTTC. Amino acid sequence: CASSQGLATSYEQYF.

The rearrangement uses TRBV5-5 and TRBJ2-1; TRBD2 agrees at 9 bases. This CDR3 is built from 16 residues. V dropped 1 base and J dropped 8; count of bases not matched to a gene: 10. CDR1 and CDR2 (germline): SGHKS, YYEKEE (reference sequence). The chain's CDR3 is CASSLRAGGPKDEQFF. The DNA of the CDR3 is TGTGCCAGCAGCTTGAGGGCGGGAGGGCCGAAAGATGAGCAGTTCTTC.

CDR3 DNA: TGTGCCAGTAGTATAGGGACAGAAGAGACCCAGTACTTC. Its translation is CASSIGTEETQYF. This chain uses TRBV19 with TRBJ2-5; maybe TRBD1 (6 bases). Germline-derived CDR1 and CDR2 are LNHDA and SQIVND (reference sequence). The CDR3 contains 13 residues. V lost 1 base, J lost 3 bases, and 6 bases lay in between.

The CDR3 DNA reads TGTGCCAGCAGCGGAGAGATGAACACTGAAGCTTTCTTT. Translated: CASSGEMNTEAFF. The V and J genes are TRBV7-3 and TRBJ1-1; D uncertain. CDR1 and CDR2 (germline): SGHTA, FQGTGA. Between the trimmed V and J ends, which lost 5 bases and 0 bases, there was a span of 7 bases. The CDR3 length is 13 residues.

This chain uses TRBV5-1 with TRBJ1-1, with D maybe TRBD1 (5 bases). From germline, CDR1 is SGHRS and CDR2 YFSETQ. The CDR3 loop spans 15 amino acids. The V end lost 3 bases, the J end lost 0 bases, and 12 bases lay between the germline ends. CDR3 in amino acids: CASSWGLSMNTEAFF. The CDR3 nucleotides read TGCGCCAGCAGCTGGGGACTGTCCATGAACACTGAAGCTTTCTTT.

The chain links TRBV25-1 to TRBJ2-7; 7 nucleotides match TRBD1. From germline, CDR1 is MGHDK and CDR2 SYGVNS. V shed 5 bases, J shed 4 bases, and the junction held 8 bases outside the gene matches. The CDR3 spans 14 residues. The CDR3 loop is CASSRQGFDYEQYF. CDR3 nucleotide sequence: TGTGCCAGCAGTAGACAGGGATTTGATTACGAGCAGTACTTC.

The gene calls are TRBV5-1 and TRBJ2-7; TRBD2 agrees at 8 bases. Per the germline V gene, CDR1 is SGHRS and CDR2 is YFSETQ. This CDR3 region has 19 residues. Losses at the gene ends were 0 bases for V and 0 bases for J; bases not matched to a gene: 14. The chain's CDR3 is CASSLASGRTIGSSYEQYF. CDR3 bases: TGCGCCAGCAGCTTGGCTAGCGGGCGAACCATCGGGAGCTCCTACGAGCAGTACTTC.

This chain links TRBV25-1 with TRBJ2-1, with 12 bases fitting TRBD2. CDR1 and CDR2 (germline): MGHDK, SYGVNS. This CDR3 has 18 residues. Losses at the gene ends were 1 base for V and 7 bases for J; bases not matched to a gene: 11. CDR3 in amino acids: CASSEFPPIGLAGNEQFF. CDR3 sequence (DNA): TGTGCCAGCAGTGAATTCCCACCAATCGGACTAGCGGGGAATGAGCAGTTCTTC.

V and J are TRBV5-1 and TRBJ2-3; TRBD2 matches 10 bases. Germline CDR1 is SGHRS and CDR2 is YFSETQ. Germline trimming cut 7 bases from V and 4 bases from J; bases unmatched to any gene: 6. The CDR3 is 14 amino acids. CDR3 in amino acids: CASGPSGSADTQYF. CDR3 bases: TGCGCCAGCGGTCCTAGCGGGAGTGCAGATACGCAGTATTTT.

The chain combines TRBV5-1 with TRBJ2-7; tentative D call: TRBD2 (5 bases). The V gene lost 2 bases and the J gene lost 1 base, with 16 bases spanning the gap. The CDR3 loop spans 16 amino acids. Germline V gives CDR1 SGHRS, CDR2 YFSETQ. CDR3 region: CASSFDGVGNSYEQYF. The CDR3 region has the DNA TGCGCCAGCAGCTTTGACGGTGTCGGGAATTCCTACGAGCAGTACTTC. Complete variable domain (other parts from reference TRBV5-1 and TRBJ2-7): KAGVTQTPRYLIKTRGQQVTLSCSPISGHRSVSWYQQTPGQGLQFLFEYFSETQRNKGNFPGRFSGRQFSNSRSEMNVSTLELGDSALYLCASSFDGVGNSYEQYFGPGTRLTVT.

Comment on this clone: Other DNA sequences in the sample encode the same CDR3. V usage is TRBV11-2 and J usage is TRBJ2-7, with 9 bases aligning to TRBD1. The CDR3 spans 14 residues. The germline V gene has CDR1 SGHAT and CDR2 FQNNGV. Trimming took 1 base from V and 3 from J; bases not matched to a gene: 1. The CDR3 DNA sequence: TGTGCCAGCAGCTTAGTGGACAGGGGCTACGAGCAGTACTTC. Its protein product is CASSLVDRGYEQYF. Filled out from reference TRBV11-2 and TRBJ2-7, the complete variable domain reads EAGVAQSPRYKIIEKRQSVAFWCNPISGHATLYWYQQILGQGPKLLIQFQNNGVVDDSQLPKDRFSAERLKGVDSTLKIQPAKLEDSAVYLCASSLVDRGYEQYFGPGTRLTVT.

This sequence joins TRBV25-1 and TRBJ1-2, with D uncertain. The V end lost 5 bases, the J end lost 8 bases, and 15 bases lay between the germline ends. This CDR3 has 13 amino acids. Germline V CDR1 and CDR2: MGHDK, SYGVNS. CDR3 region: CASSFGESRGYTF. The CDR3 region has the DNA TGTGCCAGCAGTTTCGGGGAGTCCCGGGGCTACACCTTC.

The V call is TRBV18, the J call TRBJ1-2; 8 bases fit TRBD1. This CDR3 spans 14 amino acids. Trimming removed 4 bases from V and 5 bases from J; junction bases left unmatched: 6. Looked up from germline, CDR1 is KGHSH and CDR2 is LQKENI. The CDR3 loop is CASSRDTGGYGYTF. Written as DNA, the CDR3 is TGTGCCAGCTCACGCGATACAGGGGGGTATGGCTACACCTTC.

The V gene is TRBV2, the J gene TRBJ2-7, with D perhaps TRBD1 or TRBD2 (5 bases each). This CDR3 is built from 14 residues. V lost 6 bases, J lost 5 bases, and 17 bases lay in between. The germline V gene has CDR1 SNHLY and CDR2 FYNNEI. Here the CDR3 DNA reads TGTGCCAGCAGGCCGGGACCCGGTAGGGACGAGCAGTACTTC. Translation gives CASRPGPGRDEQYF.